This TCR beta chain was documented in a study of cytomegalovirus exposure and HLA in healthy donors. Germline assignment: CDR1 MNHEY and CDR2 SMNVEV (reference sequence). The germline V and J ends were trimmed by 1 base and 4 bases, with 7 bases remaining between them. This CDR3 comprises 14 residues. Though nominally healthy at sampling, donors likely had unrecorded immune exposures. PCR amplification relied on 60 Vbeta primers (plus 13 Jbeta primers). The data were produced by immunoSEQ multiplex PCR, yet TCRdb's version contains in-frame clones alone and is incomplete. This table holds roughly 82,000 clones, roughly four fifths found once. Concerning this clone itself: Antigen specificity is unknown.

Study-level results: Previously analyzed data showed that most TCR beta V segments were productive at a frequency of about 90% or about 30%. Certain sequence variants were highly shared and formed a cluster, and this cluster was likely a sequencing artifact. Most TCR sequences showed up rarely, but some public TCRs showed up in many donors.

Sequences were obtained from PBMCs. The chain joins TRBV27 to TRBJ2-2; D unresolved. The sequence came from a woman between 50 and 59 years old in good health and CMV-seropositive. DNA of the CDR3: TGTGCCAGCAGTTTATGGTTAGCCACCGGGGAGCTGTTTTTT. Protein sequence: CASSLWLATGELFF.